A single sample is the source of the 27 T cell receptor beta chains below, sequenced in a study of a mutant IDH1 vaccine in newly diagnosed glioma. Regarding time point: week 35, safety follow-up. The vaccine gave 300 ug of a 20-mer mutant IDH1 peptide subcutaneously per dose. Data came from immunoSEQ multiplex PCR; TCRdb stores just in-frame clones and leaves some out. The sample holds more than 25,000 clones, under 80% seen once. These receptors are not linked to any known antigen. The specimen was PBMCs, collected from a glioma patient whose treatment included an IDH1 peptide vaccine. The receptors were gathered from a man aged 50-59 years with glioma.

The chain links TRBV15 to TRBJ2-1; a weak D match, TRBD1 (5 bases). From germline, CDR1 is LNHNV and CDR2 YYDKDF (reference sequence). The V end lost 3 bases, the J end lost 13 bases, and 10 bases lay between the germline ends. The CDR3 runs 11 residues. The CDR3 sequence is CATSSQGSQFF. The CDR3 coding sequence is TGTGCCACCAGCAGCCAGGGTTCACAGTTCTTC.

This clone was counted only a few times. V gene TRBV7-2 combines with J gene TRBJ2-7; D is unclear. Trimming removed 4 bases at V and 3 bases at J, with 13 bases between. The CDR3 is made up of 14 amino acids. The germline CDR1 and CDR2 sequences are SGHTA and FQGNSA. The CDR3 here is CASSSRTRFYEQYF. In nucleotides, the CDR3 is TGTGCCAGCAGCTCTAGAACGCGGTTCTACGAGCAGTACTTC.

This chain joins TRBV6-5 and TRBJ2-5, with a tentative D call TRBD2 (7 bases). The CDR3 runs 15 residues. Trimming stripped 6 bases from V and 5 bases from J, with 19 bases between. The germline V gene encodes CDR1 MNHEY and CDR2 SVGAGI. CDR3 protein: CASSLGEGGRETQYF. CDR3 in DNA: TGTGCCAGCAGCCTGGGGGAGGGGGGACGGGAGACCCAGTACTTC.

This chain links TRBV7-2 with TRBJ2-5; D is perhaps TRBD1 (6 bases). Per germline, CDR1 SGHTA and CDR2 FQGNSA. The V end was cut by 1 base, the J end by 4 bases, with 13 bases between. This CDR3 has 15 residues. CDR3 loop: CASSLDSRGVETQYF. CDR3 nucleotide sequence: TGTGCCAGCAGCTTAGATAGCAGGGGAGTAGAGACCCAGTACTTC.

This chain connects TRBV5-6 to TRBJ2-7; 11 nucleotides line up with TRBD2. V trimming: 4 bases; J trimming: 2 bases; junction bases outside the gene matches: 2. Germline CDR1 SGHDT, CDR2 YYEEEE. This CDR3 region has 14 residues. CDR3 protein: CASSLSGRAYEQYF. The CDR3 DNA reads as TGTGCCAGCAGCCTTAGCGGGAGGGCCTACGAGCAGTACTTC.

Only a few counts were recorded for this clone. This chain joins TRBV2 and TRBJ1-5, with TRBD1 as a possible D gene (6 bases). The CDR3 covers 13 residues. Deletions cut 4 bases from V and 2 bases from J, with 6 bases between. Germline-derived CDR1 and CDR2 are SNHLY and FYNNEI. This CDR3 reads CASSGQGNQPQHF. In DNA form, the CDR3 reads TGTGCCAGCAGTGGACAGGGCAATCAGCCCCAGCATTTT.

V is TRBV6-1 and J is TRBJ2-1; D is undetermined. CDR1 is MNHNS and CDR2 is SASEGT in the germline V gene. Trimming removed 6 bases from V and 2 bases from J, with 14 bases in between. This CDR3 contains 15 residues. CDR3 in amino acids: CASSLLAETYNEQFF. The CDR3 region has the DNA TGTGCCAGCAGCCTCTTAGCAGAGACCTACAATGAGCAGTTCTTC.

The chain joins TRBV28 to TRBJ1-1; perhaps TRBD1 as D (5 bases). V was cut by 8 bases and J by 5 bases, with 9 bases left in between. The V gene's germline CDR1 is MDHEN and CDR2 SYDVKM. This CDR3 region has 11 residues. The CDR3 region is CASRDPTEAFF. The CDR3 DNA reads TGTGCCAGCCGGGACCCGACTGAAGCTTTCTTT. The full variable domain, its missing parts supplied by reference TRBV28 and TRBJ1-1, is DVKVTQSSRYLVKRTGEKVFLECVQDMDHENMFWYRQDPGLGLRLIYFSYDVKMKEKGDIPEGYSVSREKKERFSLILESASTNQTSMYLCASRDPTEAFFGQGTRLTVV.

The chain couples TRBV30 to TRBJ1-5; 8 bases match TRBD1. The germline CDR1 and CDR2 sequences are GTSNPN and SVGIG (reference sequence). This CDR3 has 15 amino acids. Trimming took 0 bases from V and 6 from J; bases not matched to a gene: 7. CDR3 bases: TGTGCCTGGAGTGTAAACACAGGGGGGGGTCAGCCCCAGCATTTT. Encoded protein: CAWSVNTGGGQPQHF.

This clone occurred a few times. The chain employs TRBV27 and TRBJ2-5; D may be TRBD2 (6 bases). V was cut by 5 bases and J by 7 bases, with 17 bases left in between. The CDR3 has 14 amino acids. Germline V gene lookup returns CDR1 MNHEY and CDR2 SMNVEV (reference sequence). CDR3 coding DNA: TGTGCCAGCAGTGCAATGGGGGGTTTAGGGACCCAGTACTTC. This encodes CASSAMGGLGTQYF.

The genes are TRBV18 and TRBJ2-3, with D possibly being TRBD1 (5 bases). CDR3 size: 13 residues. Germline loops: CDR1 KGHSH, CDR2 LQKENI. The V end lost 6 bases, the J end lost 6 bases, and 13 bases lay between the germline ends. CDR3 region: CASSQGSGDTQYF. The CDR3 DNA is TGTGCCAGCTCCCAAGGGTCAGGGGATACGCAGTATTTT.

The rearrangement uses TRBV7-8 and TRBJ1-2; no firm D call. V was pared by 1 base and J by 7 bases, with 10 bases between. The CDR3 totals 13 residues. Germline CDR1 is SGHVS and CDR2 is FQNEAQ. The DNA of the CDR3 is TGTGCCAGCAGCTTAGTAGATGGCAGTGGCTACACCTTC. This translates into CASSLVDGSGYTF.

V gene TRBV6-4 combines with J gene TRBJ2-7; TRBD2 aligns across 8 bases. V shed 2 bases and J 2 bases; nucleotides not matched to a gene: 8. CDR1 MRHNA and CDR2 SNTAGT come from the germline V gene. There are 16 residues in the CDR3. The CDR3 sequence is CASSDPGEAGAYEQYF. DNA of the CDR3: TGTGCCAGCAGTGACCCAGGTGAAGCGGGGGCCTACGAGCAGTACTTC.

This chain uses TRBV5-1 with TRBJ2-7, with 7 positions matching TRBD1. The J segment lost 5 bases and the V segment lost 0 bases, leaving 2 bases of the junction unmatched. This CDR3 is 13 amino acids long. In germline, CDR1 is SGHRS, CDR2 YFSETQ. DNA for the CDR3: TGCGCCAGCAGCTTGGCCACAGGGGACGAGCAGTACTTC. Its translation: CASSLATGDEQYF.

For the CDR3, the DNA is TGTGCCAGCAACGGACATAACCAAGAGACCCAGTACTTC. Residues: CASNGHNQETQYF. The chain is built from TRBV7-2 and TRBJ2-5; D possibly corresponds to TRBD1 (5 bases). The germline V gene encodes CDR1 SGHTA and CDR2 FQGNSA. Trimming cost V 7 bases and J 0 bases, with 9 bases left between them. The CDR3 covers 13 residues.

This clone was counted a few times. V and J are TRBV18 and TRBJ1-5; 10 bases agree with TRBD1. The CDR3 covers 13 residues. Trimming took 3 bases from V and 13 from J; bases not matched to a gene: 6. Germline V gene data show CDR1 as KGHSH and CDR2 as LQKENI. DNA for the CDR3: TGTGCCAGCTCACCTCGACAGGGGGCCCTTCAGCATTTT. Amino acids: CASSPRQGALQHF.

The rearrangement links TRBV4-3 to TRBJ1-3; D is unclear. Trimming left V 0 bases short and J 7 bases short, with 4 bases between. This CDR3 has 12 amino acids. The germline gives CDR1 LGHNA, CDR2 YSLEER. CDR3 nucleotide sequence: TGCGCCAGCAGCCAAGATTATAACACCATATATTTT. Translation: CASSQDYNTIYF.

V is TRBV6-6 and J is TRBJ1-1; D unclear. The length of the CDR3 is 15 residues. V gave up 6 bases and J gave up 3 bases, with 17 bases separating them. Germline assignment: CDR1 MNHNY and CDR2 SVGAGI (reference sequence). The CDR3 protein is CASSLRPTQDTEAFF. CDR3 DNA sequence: TGTGCCAGCAGCCTGCGACCAACCCAGGACACTGAAGCTTTCTTT.

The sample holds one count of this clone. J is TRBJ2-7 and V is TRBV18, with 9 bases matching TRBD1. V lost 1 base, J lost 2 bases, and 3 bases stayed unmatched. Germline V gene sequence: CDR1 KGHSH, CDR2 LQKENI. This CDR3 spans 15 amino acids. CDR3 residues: CASSPLRDRAYEQYF. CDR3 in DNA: TGTGCCAGCTCACCACTCCGGGACAGGGCCTACGAGCAGTACTTC.

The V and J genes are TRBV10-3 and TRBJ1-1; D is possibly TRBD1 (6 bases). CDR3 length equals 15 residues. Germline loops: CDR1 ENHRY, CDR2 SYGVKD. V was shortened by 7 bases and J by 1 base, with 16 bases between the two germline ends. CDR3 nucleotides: TGTGCCATCAAAGGAGGAGGGGGAGGGAACACTGAAGCTTTCTTT. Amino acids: CAIKGGGGGNTEAFF.

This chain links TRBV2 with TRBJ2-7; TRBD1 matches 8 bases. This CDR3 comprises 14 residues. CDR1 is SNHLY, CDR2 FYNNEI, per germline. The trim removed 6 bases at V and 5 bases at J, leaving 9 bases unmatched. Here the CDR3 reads CASRSPGGRNEQYF. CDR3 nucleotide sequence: TGTGCCAGCAGAAGTCCAGGGGGCCGGAACGAGCAGTACTTC.

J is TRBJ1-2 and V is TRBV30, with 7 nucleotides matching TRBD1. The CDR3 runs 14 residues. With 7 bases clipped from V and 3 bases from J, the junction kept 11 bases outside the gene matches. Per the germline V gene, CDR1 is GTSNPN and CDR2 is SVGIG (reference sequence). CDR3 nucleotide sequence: TGTGCCTCCCCCCCGGGACAGAAGCACTATGGCTACACCTTC. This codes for CASPPGQKHYGYTF.

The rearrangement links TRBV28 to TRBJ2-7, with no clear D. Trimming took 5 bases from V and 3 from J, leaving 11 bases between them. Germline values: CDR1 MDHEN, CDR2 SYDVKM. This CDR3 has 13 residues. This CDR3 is CASSPPGLYEQYF. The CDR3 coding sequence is TGTGCCAGCAGTCCCCCGGGCCTCTACGAGCAGTACTTC. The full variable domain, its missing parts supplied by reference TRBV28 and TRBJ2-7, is DVKVTQSSRYLVKRTGEKVFLECVQDMDHENMFWYRQDPGLGLRLIYFSYDVKMKEKGDIPEGYSVSREKKERFSLILESASTNQTSMYLCASSPPGLYEQYFGPGTRLTVT.

The CDR3 loop is CSVEELSGLGGEQYF. Written as DNA, the CDR3 is TGCAGCGTTGAAGAACTCTCGGGACTAGGGGGAGAGCAGTACTTC. The chain recombines TRBV29-1 with TRBJ2-7; 8 bases agree with TRBD2. Germline V CDR1 and CDR2: SQVTM, ANQGSEA. The CDR3 covers 15 residues. Germline trimming cut 0 bases from V and 7 bases from J; bases unmatched to any gene: 11.

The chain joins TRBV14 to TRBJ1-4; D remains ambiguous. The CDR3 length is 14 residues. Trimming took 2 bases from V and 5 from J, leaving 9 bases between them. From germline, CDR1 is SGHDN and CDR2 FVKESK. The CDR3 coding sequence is TGTGCCAGCAGCCAAACCAGGCCGAATGAAAAACTGTTTTTT. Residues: CASSQTRPNEKLFF.

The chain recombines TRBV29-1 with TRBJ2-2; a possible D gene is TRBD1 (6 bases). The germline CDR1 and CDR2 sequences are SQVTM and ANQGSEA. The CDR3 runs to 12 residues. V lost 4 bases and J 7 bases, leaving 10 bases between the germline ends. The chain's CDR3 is CSVVEGGGELFF. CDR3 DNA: TGCAGCGTTGTGGAAGGGGGCGGGGAGCTGTTTTTT.

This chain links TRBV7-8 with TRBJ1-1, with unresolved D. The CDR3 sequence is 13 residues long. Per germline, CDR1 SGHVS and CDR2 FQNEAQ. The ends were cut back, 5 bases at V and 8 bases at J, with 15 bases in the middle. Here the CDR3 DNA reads TGTGCCAGCAGCCCCCGGGCGATCGCGGAAGCTTTCTTT. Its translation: CASSPRAIAEAFF.